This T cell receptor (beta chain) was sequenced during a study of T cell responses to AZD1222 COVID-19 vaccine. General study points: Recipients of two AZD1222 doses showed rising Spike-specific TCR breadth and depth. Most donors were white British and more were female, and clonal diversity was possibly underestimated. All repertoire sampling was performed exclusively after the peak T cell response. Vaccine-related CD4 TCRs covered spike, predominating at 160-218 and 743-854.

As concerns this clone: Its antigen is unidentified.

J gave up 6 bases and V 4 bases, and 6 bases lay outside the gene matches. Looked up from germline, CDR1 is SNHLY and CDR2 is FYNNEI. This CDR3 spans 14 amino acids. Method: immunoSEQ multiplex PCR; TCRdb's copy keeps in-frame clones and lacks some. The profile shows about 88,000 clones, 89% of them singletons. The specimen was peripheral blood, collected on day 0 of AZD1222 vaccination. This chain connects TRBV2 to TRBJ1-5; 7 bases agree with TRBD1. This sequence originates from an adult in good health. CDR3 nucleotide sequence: TGTGCCAGCAGTGGGACAGGAGGAGCTCAGCCCCAGCATTTT. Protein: CASSGTGGAQPQHF.